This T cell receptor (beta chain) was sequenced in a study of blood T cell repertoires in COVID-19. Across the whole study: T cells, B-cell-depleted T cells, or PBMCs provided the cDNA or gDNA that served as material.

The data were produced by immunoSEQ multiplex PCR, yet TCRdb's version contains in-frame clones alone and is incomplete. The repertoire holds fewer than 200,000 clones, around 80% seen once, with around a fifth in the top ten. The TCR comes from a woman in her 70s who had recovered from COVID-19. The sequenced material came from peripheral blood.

Written as DNA, the CDR3 is TGTGCCAGCAGTTCCCGACAGGGGTACTACGAGCAGTACTTC. Its translation: CASSSRQGYYEQYF. This chain connects TRBV6-5 to TRBJ2-7; 8 nucleotides align to TRBD1. Trimming took 4 bases from V and 3 from J; bases not matched to a gene: 5. Per the germline V gene, CDR1 is MNHEY and CDR2 is SVGAGI. The CDR3 loop spans 14 amino acids.